This T cell receptor beta chain was identified in a study of blood T cell repertoires in COVID-19. The overall study: Sample material is recorded as cDNA or gDNA derived from T cells, B-cell-depleted T cells, or PBMCs.

Per germline, CDR1 SGHRS and CDR2 YFSETQ. The CDR3 covers 15 residues. V lost 4 bases and J lost 7; bases outside the gene matches: 10. Method: immunoSEQ multiplex PCR; TCRdb's copy keeps in-frame clones and lacks some. The sample includes approximately 40,000 clones, over 90% seen only once; the top ten take about 6%. This clonotype was obtained from a human donor in a cohort sampled during active COVID-19. The J gene is TRBJ2-3, the V gene TRBV5-1; 9 bases agree with TRBD1. The sample consisted of peripheral blood. Here the CDR3 reads CASSVGTGFTNTQYF. The CDR3 region has the DNA TGCGCCAGCAGCGTGGGGACAGGGTTCACGAATACGCAGTATTTT.